This paragraph covers one TCR beta chain sequence. The V and J ends lost 3 bases and 6 bases respectively, with 18 bases between them. The CDR3 spans 16 residues. In TCRdb, the 5' RACE reads were re-called with MiXCR into one record per CDR3 protein. The top ten hold 0.85% to 1.2% of the sample, which has about 230,000 distinct CDR3 sequences, around 6.7% seen once. This entry belongs to a study of T cells after yellow fever vaccination. The source is a man aged 30-40 years who received the YFV17D yellow fever vaccine. The sample in question was CD4+ T cells sorted from PBMCs, obtained on the day of the yellow fever booster vaccination. The rearrangement uses TRBV12-3 or TRBV12-4 and TRBJ1-5; a possible D gene is TRBD1 (5 bases). CDR3 sequence: CASSFFGAGEVQPQHF. For the CDR3, the DNA is TGTGCCAGCAGTTTTTTTGGGGCAGGCGAGGTTCAGCCCCAGCATTTT.